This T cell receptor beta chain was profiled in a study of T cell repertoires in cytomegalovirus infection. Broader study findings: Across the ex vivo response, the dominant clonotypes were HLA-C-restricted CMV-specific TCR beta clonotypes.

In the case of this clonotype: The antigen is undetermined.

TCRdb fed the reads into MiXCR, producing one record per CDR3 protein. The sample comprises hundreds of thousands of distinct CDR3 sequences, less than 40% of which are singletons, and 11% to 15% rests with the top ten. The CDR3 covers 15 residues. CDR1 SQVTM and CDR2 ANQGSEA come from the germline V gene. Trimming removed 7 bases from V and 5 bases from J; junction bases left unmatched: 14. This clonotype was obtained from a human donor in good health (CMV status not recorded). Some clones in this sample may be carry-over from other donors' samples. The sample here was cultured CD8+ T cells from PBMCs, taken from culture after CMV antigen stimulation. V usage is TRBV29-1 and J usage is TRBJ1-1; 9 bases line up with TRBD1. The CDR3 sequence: CSAPGQGNSGTEAFF. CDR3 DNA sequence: TGCAGCGCTCCGGGACAGGGAAATTCGGGGACTGAAGCTTTCTTT. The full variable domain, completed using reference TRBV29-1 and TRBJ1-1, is SAVISQKPSRDICQRGTSLTIQCQVDSQVTMMFWYRQQPGQSLTLIATANQGSEATYESGFVIDKFPISRPNLTFSTLTVSNMSPEDSSIYLCSAPGQGNSGTEAFFGQGTRLTVV.